This entry lists 28 T cell receptor beta chains sequenced from one sample in a study of T cells in tuberculosis. Repertoires were generated with immunoSEQ multiplex PCR, while TCRdb's copy carries only in-frame clones and drops some. Here the sample spans 7,400 or so clones, about 95% being singletons. Sequencing was carried out using PBMCs. The receptors come from an adult with tuberculosis.

This chain links TRBV14 with TRBJ2-2; D possibly corresponds to TRBD1 (8 bases). The germline CDR1 and CDR2 sequences are SGHDN and FVKESK. The CDR3 extends over 16 amino acids. With 4 bases removed from V and 3 bases from J, the gap between germline ends came to 15 bases. The CDR3 sequence: CASSLTGGVDTGELFF. DNA of the CDR3: TGTGCCAGCAGCCTCACAGGGGGGGTTGACACCGGGGAGCTGTTTTTT.

The chain combines TRBV6-5 with TRBJ1-3; 10 nucleotides align to TRBD1. The CDR3 runs 14 residues. Trimming cost V 6 bases and J 6 bases; bases outside gene matches: 5. Germline-derived CDR1 and CDR2 are MNHEY and SVGAGI. The CDR3 protein is CASSFGTGVNTIYF. DNA for the CDR3: TGTGCCAGCAGCTTTGGGACAGGGGTAAACACCATATATTTT.

The chain has TRBV15 and TRBJ2-4; TRBD1 matches at 10 bases. This CDR3 has 15 residues. Unmatched junction bases numbered 2, after V lost 1 base and J lost 5 bases. The germline gives CDR1 LNHNV, CDR2 YYDKDF (reference sequence). Here the CDR3 reads CATSRGTGGENIQYF. The CDR3 nucleotides read TGTGCCACCAGCAGAGGGACAGGGGGGGAAAACATTCAGTACTTC.

As DNA, the CDR3 is TGTGCCAGCAGCGTCTCTAGCGCCCAAGAGACCCAGTACTTC. Residues: CASSVSSAQETQYF. V usage is TRBV9 and J usage is TRBJ2-5; the D gene is possibly TRBD2 (6 bases). The CDR3 spans 14 residues. Germline lookup yields CDR1 SGDLS and CDR2 YYNGEE. The V end lost 2 bases, the J end lost 1 base, and 9 bases lay between the germline ends.

This clone has a handful of counts. The chain recombines TRBV11-2 with TRBJ2-7; D gene ambiguous. Trimming left V 1 base short and J 2 bases short, with 9 bases between. The CDR3 runs to 14 residues. Germline V gene sequence: CDR1 SGHAT, CDR2 FQNNGV. The CDR3, as DNA: TGTGCCAGCAGCTTAGGAGCCGCCGCCTACGAGCAGTACTTC. It yields the protein CASSLGAAAYEQYF.

The chain couples TRBV6-1 to TRBJ2-2; unclear D gene. Germline lookup yields CDR1 MNHNS and CDR2 SASEGT. The length of the CDR3 is 12 residues. Trimming took 3 bases from V and 7 from J, leaving 6 bases between them. The CDR3 reads CASSDPLGELFF. DNA for the CDR3: TGTGCCAGCAGTGACCCCCTCGGGGAGCTGTTTTTT.

The V and J genes are TRBV5-1 and TRBJ2-7; 10 bases match TRBD1. Trimming at V came to 1 base and at J to 5 bases, leaving 6 bases not matched to a gene. The CDR3 consists of 15 residues. Germline V gene data show CDR1 as SGHRS and CDR2 as YFSETQ. The CDR3 sequence is CASSLSGQGLNEQYF. The CDR3, as DNA: TGCGCCAGCAGCTTGTCGGGACAGGGGTTAAACGAGCAGTACTTC.

The chain combines TRBV6-6 with TRBJ2-6; D is unresolved. With 5 bases removed from V and 1 base from J, the gap between germline ends came to 3 bases. The CDR3 is made up of 13 amino acids. Germline values: CDR1 MNHNY, CDR2 SVGAGI (reference sequence). CDR3 loop: CASSQSGANVLTF. The CDR3 DNA sequence: TGTGCCAGCAGTCAATCTGGGGCCAACGTCCTGACTTTC.

This clone occurred once. The CDR3, as DNA: TGTGCCAGCAGCGAGGACAGAAATCAGCCCCAGCATTTT. Protein product: CASSEDRNQPQHF. The chain links TRBV7-8 to TRBJ1-5; D perhaps matches TRBD1 (6 bases). The V and J ends lost 5 bases and 4 bases respectively, with 9 bases between them. The germline CDR1 and CDR2 sequences are SGHVS and FQNEAQ. This CDR3 region has 13 residues.

The V gene is TRBV21-1, the J gene TRBJ1-2; the DNA was not used to check the table's D call, TRBD1. TRBV21-1 is given as a pseudogene. CDR3 size: 14 residues. The CDR3 nucleotides read TGTGCCAGCAGCAAAGACAGGGGGGGCTATGGCTACACCTTC. Its translation is CASSKDRGGYGYTF.

The chain couples TRBV4-1 to TRBJ2-7, with D tentatively TRBD2 (6 bases). CDR3 length: 15 residues. V was clipped by 3 bases and J by 0 bases, with 12 bases between them. Germline V gene lookup returns CDR1 MGHRA and CDR2 YSYEKL. The CDR3, as DNA: TGCGCCAGCAGCCACTGGGACTCCCTCTCCTACGAGCAGTACTTC. Residues: CASSHWDSLSYEQYF.

This clone was counted a single time. The chain couples TRBV15 to TRBJ2-1, with a possible D match to TRBD1 (6 bases). Trimming shortened V by 2 bases and J by 5 bases, and 10 bases separated the two germline ends. The germline V gene has CDR1 LNHNV and CDR2 YYDKDF (reference sequence). This CDR3 has 14 residues. The CDR3 DNA reads as TGTGCCACCAGCAGACTCAGGGGAAACAATGAGCAGTTCTTC. It encodes CATSRLRGNNEQFF.

This chain joins TRBV9 and TRBJ2-2, with 8 bases matching TRBD1. CDR1 and CDR2 (germline): SGDLS, YYNGEE. J lost 4 bases, V lost 4 bases, and 3 bases had no gene match. The CDR3 is 14 residues long. Written as DNA, the CDR3 is TGTGCCAGCAGCTATGACAGGGGCACCGGGGAGCTGTTTTTT. Amino acids: CASSYDRGTGELFF.

The V call is TRBV6-1, the J call TRBJ1-2; no definite D call. The length of the CDR3 is 13 residues. The germline V and J ends were trimmed by 1 base and 4 bases, with 7 bases remaining between them. Per the germline V gene, CDR1 is MNHNS and CDR2 is SASEGT. The CDR3 bases are TGTGCCAGCAGTGAAGAGTCGAGCTATGGCTACACCTTC. Residues: CASSEESSYGYTF.

This sequence joins TRBV18 and TRBJ1-2; D perhaps matches TRBD1 (5 bases). V shed 3 bases and J shed 2 bases, with 7 bases lying between them. CDR1 and CDR2 from the germline V gene are KGHSH and LQKENI. The CDR3 extends over 13 amino acids. The DNA for the CDR3 is TGTGCCAGCTCACCGGAGGGGAACTATGGCTACACCTTC. Residues: CASSPEGNYGYTF.

The V call is TRBV7-2, the J call TRBJ2-4; 10 bases fit TRBD2. This CDR3 has 17 amino acids. Germline V gene data show CDR1 as SGHTA and CDR2 as FQGNSA. Trimming took 5 bases from V and 0 from J; bases not matched to a gene: 7. The CDR3 protein is CASSTRTSGGAKNIQYF. CDR3 nucleotides: TGTGCCAGCAGCACGCGGACTAGCGGAGGAGCCAAAAACATTCAGTACTTC.

The CDR3: CASSLQGSYTEAFF. CDR3 nucleotides: TGTGCCAGCAGCCTACAGGGGTCGTACACTGAAGCTTTCTTT. The V gene is TRBV5-6, the J gene TRBJ1-1; TRBD1 agrees at 7 bases. Per the germline V gene, CDR1 is SGHDT and CDR2 is YYEEEE. Losses at the gene ends were 4 bases for V and 3 bases for J; bases not matched to a gene: 6. The CDR3 contains 14 residues.

With respect to this clone: The same CDR3 can be traced to other DNA sequences in this sample. J is TRBJ2-1 and V is TRBV7-8; D may be TRBD1 (6 bases). V gave up 2 bases and J gave up 0 bases, with 8 bases separating them. Germline CDR1 is SGHVS and CDR2 is FQNEAQ. The CDR3 totals 15 residues. CDR3 sequence: CASSLQGSSYNEQFF. The CDR3 coding sequence is TGTGCCAGCAGCTTACAGGGGAGCTCCTACAATGAGCAGTTCTTC. The entire variable domain, with the rest obtained from reference TRBV7-8 and TRBJ2-1, is as follows: GAGVSQSPRYKVAKRGQDVALRCDPISGHVSLFWYQQALGQGPEFLTYFQNEAQLDKSGLPSDRFFAERPEGSVSTLKIQRTQQEDSAVYLCASSLQGSSYNEQFFGPGTRLTVL.

This CDR3 is CASILGTSENNEQFF. Written as DNA, the CDR3 is TGTGCCAGCATCTTGGGGACTAGCGAAAACAATGAGCAGTTCTTC. V usage is TRBV2 and J usage is TRBJ2-1, with 10 positions matching TRBD2. The V segment lost 7 bases and the J segment 5 bases; nucleotides outside the gene matches: 8. This CDR3 has 15 amino acids. CDR1 and CDR2 from the germline V gene are SNHLY and FYNNEI.

The CDR3: CSVGLAGGPGYEQYF. The CDR3 DNA sequence: TGCAGCGTTGGACTAGCGGGAGGGCCGGGTTACGAGCAGTACTTC. The chain carries TRBV29-1 and TRBJ2-7, with 14 positions matching TRBD2. Germline V gene sequence: CDR1 SQVTM, CDR2 ANQGSEA. V trimming: 4 bases; J trimming: 4 bases; junction bases outside the gene matches: 6. The CDR3 covers 15 residues.

The rearrangement links TRBV23-1 to TRBJ2-5, with TRBD2 identical over 11 bases. TRBV23-1 carries the ORF label, with uncertain function. The CDR3 runs to 15 residues. The ends lost 6 bases at V and 5 bases at J; junction bases unmatched: 8. The CDR3 DNA reads TGCGCCAGCAGGAGTAGCGGGAGGGCTGGGGAGACCCAGTACTTC. Translation: CASRSSGRAGETQYF.

This clone occurred once. The chain employs TRBV11-2 and TRBJ2-6; D is perhaps TRBD1 (6 bases). The CDR3 contains 18 residues. The germline V gene has CDR1 SGHAT and CDR2 FQNNGV. Trimming cost V 8 bases and J 0 bases, with 20 bases left between them. CDR3 in amino acids: CASRPGWTAHSGANVLTF. In DNA, the CDR3 is TGTGCCAGCCGACCAGGGTGGACAGCTCACTCTGGGGCCAACGTCCTGACTTTC.

The genes are TRBV6-6 and TRBJ1-1, with D hard to call. This CDR3 spans 11 amino acids. The germline CDR1 and CDR2 sequences are MNHNY and SVGAGI (reference sequence). The V end was cut by 7 bases, the J end by 2 bases, with 5 bases between. DNA of the CDR3: TGTGCCAGCAATATAAACACTGAAGCTTTCTTT. This codes for CASNINTEAFF.

The chain uses TRBV25-1 and TRBJ2-1, with D uncertain. This CDR3 comprises 11 residues. CDR1 MGHDK and CDR2 SYGVNS come from the germline V gene. V was pared by 6 bases and J by 6 bases, with 6 bases between. The CDR3 spells CASSPFNEQFF. As DNA, the CDR3 is TGTGCCAGCAGCCCCTTCAATGAGCAGTTCTTC. The full variable domain, its missing parts supplied by reference TRBV25-1 and TRBJ2-1, is EADIYQTPRYLVIGTGKKITLECSQTMGHDKMYWYQQDPGMELHLIHYSYGVNSTEKGDLSSESTVSRIRTEHFPLTLESARPSHTSQYLCASSPFNEQFFGPGTRLTVL.

This rearrangement joins TRBV2 to TRBJ2-7; 7 bases line up with TRBD2. CDR3 length: 14 amino acids. Germline V gene sequence: CDR1 SNHLY, CDR2 FYNNEI. J lost 2 bases, V lost 8 bases, and 9 bases had no gene match. The CDR3 here is CASRPLGGTYEQYF. The CDR3 bases are TGTGCCAGCCGGCCATTGGGGGGGACCTACGAGCAGTACTTC.

The rearrangement joins TRBV2 to TRBJ2-1; 11 positions agree with TRBD1. Germline values: CDR1 SNHLY, CDR2 FYNNEI. CDR3 length: 15 amino acids. Germline trimming cut 4 bases from V and 4 bases from J; bases unmatched to any gene: 3. The CDR3: CASSGGQGEYNEQFF. In DNA, the CDR3 is TGTGCCAGCAGTGGGGGACAGGGGGAGTACAATGAGCAGTTCTTC.

The J gene is TRBJ2-1, the V gene TRBV7-9, with D possibly being TRBD1 (6 bases). The germline gives CDR1 SEHNR, CDR2 FQNEAQ (reference sequence). The CDR3 has 14 residues. Trimming took off 10 bases at V and 2 bases at J, with 15 bases between the two ends. The CDR3 DNA reads TGTGCCACAGAGACAGGCCGCACCTACAATGAGCAGTTCTTC. Translating gives CATETGRTYNEQFF.

The V call is TRBV2, the J call TRBJ2-7; 7 nucleotides match TRBD2. This CDR3 has 16 residues. Trimming removed 10 bases from V and 0 bases from J; junction bases left unmatched: 15. The germline gives CDR1 SNHLY, CDR2 FYNNEI. CDR3 in amino acids: CATKARSGVSSYEQYF. In DNA, the CDR3 is TGTGCCACCAAGGCTCGCAGCGGGGTGAGCTCCTACGAGCAGTACTTC.